This TCR beta chain appears in the sequencing data of a study of cytomegalovirus exposure and HLA in healthy donors. In the study overall: It was reported in a later analysis that the same platform had been used for the roughly 110 validation repertoires as for the approximately 670 first-cohort repertoires. Study findings and constraints: The TCR clusters that emerged in the first cohort tended, a later analysis found, to co-occur in the approximately 130 validation repertoires.

Concerning this clone itself: Its matching antigen is unknown.

CDR1 and CDR2 (germline): SQVTM, ANQGSEA. CDR3 size: 14 residues. J gave up 5 bases and V 6 bases, and 11 bases lay outside the gene matches. The assay was immunoSEQ multiplex PCR, and TCRdb's table has in-frame clones only and misses some. Of about 170,000 clones in the sample, roughly nine tenths were seen once. The sequenced sample was PBMCs. The V gene is TRBV29-1, the J gene TRBJ1-1, with 8 bases matching TRBD1. The clonotype comes from a man aged 18 to 30 in good health and CMV-seropositive. CDR3 residues: CSVARDRSQTEAFF. Here the CDR3 DNA reads TGCAGCGTCGCCCGGGACAGGAGTCAAACTGAAGCTTTCTTT. Drawing the rest from reference TRBV29-1 and TRBJ1-1, the complete variable domain is SAVISQKPSRDICQRGTSLTIQCQVDSQVTMMFWYRQQPGQSLTLIATANQGSEATYESGFVIDKFPISRPNLTFSTLTVSNMSPEDSSIYLCSVARDRSQTEAFFGQGTRLTVV.